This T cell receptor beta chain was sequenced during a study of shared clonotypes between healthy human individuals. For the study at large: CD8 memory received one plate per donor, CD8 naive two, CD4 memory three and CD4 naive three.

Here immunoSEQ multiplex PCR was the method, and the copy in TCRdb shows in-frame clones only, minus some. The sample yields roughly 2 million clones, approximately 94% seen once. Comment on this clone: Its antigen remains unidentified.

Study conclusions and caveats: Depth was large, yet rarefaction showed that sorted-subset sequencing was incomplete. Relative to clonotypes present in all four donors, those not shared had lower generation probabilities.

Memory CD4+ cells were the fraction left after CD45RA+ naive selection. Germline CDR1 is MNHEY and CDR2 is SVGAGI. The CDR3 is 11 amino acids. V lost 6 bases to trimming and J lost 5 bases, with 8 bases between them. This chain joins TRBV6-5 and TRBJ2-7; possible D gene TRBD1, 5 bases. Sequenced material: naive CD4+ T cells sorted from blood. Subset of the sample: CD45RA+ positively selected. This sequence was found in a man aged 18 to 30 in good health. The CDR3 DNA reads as TGTGCCAGCAGGGTAGGGGACGAGCAGTACTTC. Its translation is CASRVGDEQYF.